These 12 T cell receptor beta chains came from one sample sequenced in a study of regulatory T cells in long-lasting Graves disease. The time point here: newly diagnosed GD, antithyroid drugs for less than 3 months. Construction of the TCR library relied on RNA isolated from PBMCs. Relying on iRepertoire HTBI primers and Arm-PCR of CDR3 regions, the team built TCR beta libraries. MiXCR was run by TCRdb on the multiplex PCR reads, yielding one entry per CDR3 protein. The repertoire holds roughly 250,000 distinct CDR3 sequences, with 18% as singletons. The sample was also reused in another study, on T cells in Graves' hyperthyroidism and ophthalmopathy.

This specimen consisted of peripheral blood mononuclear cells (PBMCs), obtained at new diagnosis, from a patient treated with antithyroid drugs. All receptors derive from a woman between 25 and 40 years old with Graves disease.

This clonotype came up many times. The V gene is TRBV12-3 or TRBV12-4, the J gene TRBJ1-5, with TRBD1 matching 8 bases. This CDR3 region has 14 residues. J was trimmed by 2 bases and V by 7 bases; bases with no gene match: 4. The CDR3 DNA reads TGTGCCAGCACCGAGACAGGGGGCAATCAGCCCCAGCATTTT. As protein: CASTETGGNQPQHF.

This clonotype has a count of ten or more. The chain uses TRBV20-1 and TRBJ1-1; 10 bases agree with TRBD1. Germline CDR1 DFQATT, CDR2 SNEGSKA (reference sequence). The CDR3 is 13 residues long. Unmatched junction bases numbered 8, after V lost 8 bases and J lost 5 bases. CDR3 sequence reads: CSPRAGQGTEAFF. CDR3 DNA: TGCAGTCCCCGGGCGGGACAGGGGACTGAAGCTTTCTTT.

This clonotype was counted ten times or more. CDR3: CASSPATGSPLHF. The CDR3 region has the DNA TGTGCCAGCAGTCCTGCGACAGGATCACCCCTCCACTTT. The V gene is TRBV14, the J gene TRBJ1-6, with D perhaps TRBD1 (6 bases). The CDR3 has 13 residues. Germline CDR1 reads SGHDN; CDR2 reads FVKESK. V was clipped by 6 bases and J by 10 bases, with 13 bases between them.

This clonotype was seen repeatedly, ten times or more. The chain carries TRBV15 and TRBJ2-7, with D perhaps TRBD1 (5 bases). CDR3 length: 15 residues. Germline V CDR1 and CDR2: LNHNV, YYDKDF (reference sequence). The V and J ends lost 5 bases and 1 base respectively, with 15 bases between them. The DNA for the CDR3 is TGTGCCACCAGCGTTAGCCGGACAAAATCCTACGAGCAGTACTTC. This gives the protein CATSVSRTKSYEQYF.

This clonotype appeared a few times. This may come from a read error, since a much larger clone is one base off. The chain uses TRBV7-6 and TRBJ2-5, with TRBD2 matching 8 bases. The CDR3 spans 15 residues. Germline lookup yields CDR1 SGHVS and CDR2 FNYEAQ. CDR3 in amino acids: CASSPRTSLTEAQYF. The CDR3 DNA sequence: TGTGCCAGCAGCCCTCGGACTAGCCTAACAGAGGCCCAGTACTTC.

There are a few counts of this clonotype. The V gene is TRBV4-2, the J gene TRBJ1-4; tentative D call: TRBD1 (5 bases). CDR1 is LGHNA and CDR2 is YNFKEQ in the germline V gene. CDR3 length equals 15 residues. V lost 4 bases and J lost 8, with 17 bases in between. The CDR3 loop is CASSPMEGRGEKLFF. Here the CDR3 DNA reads TGTGCCAGCAGCCCTATGGAGGGGCGCGGGGAAAAACTGTTTTTT.

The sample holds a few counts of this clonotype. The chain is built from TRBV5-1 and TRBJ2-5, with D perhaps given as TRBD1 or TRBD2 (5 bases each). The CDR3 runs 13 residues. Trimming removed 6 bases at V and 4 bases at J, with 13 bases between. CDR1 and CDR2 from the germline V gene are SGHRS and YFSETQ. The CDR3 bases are TGCGCCAGCAAGAGGATTGGGGGAGAGACCCAGTACTTC. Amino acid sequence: CASKRIGGETQYF.

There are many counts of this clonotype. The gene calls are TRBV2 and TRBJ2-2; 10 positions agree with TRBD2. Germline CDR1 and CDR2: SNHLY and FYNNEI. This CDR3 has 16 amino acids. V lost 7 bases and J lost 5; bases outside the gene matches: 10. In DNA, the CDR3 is TGTGCCAGCAAGGTTCTAGCGGGGGATCTTACCGGGGAGCTGTTTTTT. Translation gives CASKVLAGDLTGELFF.

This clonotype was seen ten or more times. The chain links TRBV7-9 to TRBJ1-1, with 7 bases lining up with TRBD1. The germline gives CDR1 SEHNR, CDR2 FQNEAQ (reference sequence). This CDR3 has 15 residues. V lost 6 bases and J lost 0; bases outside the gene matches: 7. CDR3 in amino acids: CASSAWGQMNTEAFF. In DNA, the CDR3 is TGTGCCAGCAGTGCCTGGGGACAGATGAACACTGAAGCTTTCTTT.

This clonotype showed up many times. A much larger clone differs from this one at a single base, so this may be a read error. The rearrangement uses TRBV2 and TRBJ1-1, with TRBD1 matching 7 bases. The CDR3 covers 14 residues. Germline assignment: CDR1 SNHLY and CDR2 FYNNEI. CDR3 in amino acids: CACSRRQGSTEAFF. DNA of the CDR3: TGTGCCTGCAGCCGACGACAGGGATCCACTGAAGCTTTCTTT.

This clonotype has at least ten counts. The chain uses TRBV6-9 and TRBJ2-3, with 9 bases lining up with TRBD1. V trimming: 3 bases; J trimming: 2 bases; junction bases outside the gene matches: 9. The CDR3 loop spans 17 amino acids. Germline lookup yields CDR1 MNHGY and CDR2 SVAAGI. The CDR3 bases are TGTGCCAGCAGTTACCTAAGGACAGGGGCCTCCACAGATACGCAGTATTTT. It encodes CASSYLRTGASTDTQYF.

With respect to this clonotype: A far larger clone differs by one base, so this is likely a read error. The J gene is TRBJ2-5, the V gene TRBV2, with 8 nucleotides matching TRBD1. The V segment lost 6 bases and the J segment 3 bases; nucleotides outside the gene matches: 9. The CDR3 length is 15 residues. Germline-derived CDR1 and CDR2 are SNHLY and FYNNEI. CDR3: CASSQLGQGKETQYF. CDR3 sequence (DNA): TGTGCCAGCAGCCAGCTCGGACAGGGCAAAGAGACCCAGTACTTC.